This T cell receptor beta chain is drawn from a study of radiation and T cells in renal cell carcinoma. The germline CDR1 and CDR2 sequences are GTSNPN and SVGIG (reference sequence). CDR3 length equals 15 residues. The V end was cut by 0 bases, the J end by 0 bases, with 11 bases between. The time point here: blood 4 weeks post-SBRT, at nephrectomy. Noted treatment: 15 Gy SBRT to primary tumor, nephrectomy 4 weeks later. Nephrectomy followed 15 Gy stereotactic body radiation by 4 weeks. This renal cell carcinoma was of the clear cell type. Study-level points and caveats: Baseline intratumoral clonotype presence is unknown without pretreatment biopsies. In blood, top tumor clones expanded by 2 weeks, shrinking by 4.

The table came from immunoSEQ multiplex PCR; TCRdb's copy has only in-frame clones and leaves some out. The sample carries approximately 83,000 clones, around four fifths recorded once. A few counts support this clone. Its matching antigen is unknown. The sequencing here drew on blood, taken from a patient whose treatment included radiotherapy and nephrectomy. The source is a man aged 50 or older with renal cell carcinoma. The genes are TRBV30 and TRBJ2-5; D gene uncertain. The CDR3 is CAWSVPTEYQETQYF. CDR3 DNA sequence: TGTGCCTGGAGTGTCCCTACAGAGTACCAAGAGACCCAGTACTTC.